The present entry profiles one T cell receptor beta chain with its context. Its matching antigen is unknown. The data stem from a study of yellow fever vaccine responses in identical twins. General study points: Among the twins, the vaccine T cell response reportedly seemed partly convergent and partly personalized.

TCRdb passed the RT-PCR reads through MiXCR, listing each CDR3 protein once. This sample yields about 19,000 distinct CDR3 sequences, of which 55% to 70% are seen a single time; 2% to 2.5% belongs to the top ten. The CDR3 runs to 12 residues. V was pared by 4 bases and J by 3 bases, with 7 bases between. Germline CDR1 reads SQVTM; CDR2 reads ANQGSEA. The sample here was T cells from blood (PBMCs), unsorted or a sorted subset (not recorded which), taken before or after yellow fever vaccination (not recorded which). This sequence was found in a woman aged 18-29 years who received the yellow fever vaccine. J is TRBJ2-1 and V is TRBV29-1; no firm D call. The chain's CDR3 is CSVALRYNEQFF. CDR3 coding DNA: TGCAGCGTTGCTCTCCGCTACAATGAGCAGTTCTTC.